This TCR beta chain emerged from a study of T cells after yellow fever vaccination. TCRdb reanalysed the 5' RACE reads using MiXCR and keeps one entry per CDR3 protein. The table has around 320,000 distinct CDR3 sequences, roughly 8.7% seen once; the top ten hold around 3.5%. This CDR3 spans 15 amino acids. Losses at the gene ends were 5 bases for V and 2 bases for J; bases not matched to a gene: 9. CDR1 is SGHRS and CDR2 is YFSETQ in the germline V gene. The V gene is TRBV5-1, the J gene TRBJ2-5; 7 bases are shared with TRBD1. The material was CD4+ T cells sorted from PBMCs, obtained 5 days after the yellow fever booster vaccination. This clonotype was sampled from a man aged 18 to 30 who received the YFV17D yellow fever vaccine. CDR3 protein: CASRSFPGQQETQYF. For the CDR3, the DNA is TGCGCCAGCAGGTCCTTTCCGGGACAGCAAGAGACCCAGTACTTC.